These T cell receptor beta chains were read from a single sample in a study of blood T cell repertoires in COVID-19. Assay: immunoSEQ multiplex PCR; the TCRdb copy retains only in-frame clones and omits some. This table holds approximately 300,000 clones, 80% to 95% found once. Sequencing was done on a sample of PBMCs or T cells enriched from blood (not recorded which). These receptors were taken from a woman between 25 and 40 years old who had recovered from COVID-19. CDR3s include the opening cysteine and the closing phenylalanine or tryptophan. A D gene is named only where the DNA matches it firmly. The size field is filled for only some rows; it gives once, few, many or a size class.

D gene	clone size	V gene	J gene	CDR3 DNA	CDR3 protein
NA	NA	TRBV4-1	TRBJ2-7	TGCGCCAGCAGCCAAGATCCAGGATTCAGAGAGCAGTACTTC	CASSQDPGFREQYF
TRBD1	NA	TRBV3-1/TRBV3-2	TRBJ1-6	TGTGCCAGCAGCCCCGGGACAGATAATTCACCCCTCCACTTT	CASSPGTDNSPLHF
NA	NA	TRBV5-1	TRBJ2-1	TGCGCCAGCACCTACGAGAGTATAACCTACAATGAGCAGTTCTTC	CASTYESITYNEQFF
NA	NA	TRBV20-1	TRBJ1-1	TGCAGTGCTAGTTTCCCGGGCACTGAAGCTTTCTTT	CSASFPGTEAFF
NA	few	TRBV4-1	TRBJ2-7	TGCGCCAGCAGCTTCCATCCCGCAGTCAACTACGAGCAGTACTTC	CASSFHPAVNYEQYF
NA	once	TRBV4-2	TRBJ1-5	TGTGCCAGCAGCCAAGACCCAGGTGGGAGCAATCAGCCCCAGCATTTT	CASSQDPGGSNQPQHF
NA	NA	TRBV19	TRBJ2-1	TGTGCCAGTAGTATAGAATTGGTGGAGAGCTATTTCTACAATGAGCAGTTCTTC	CASSIELVESYFYNEQFF
NA	NA	TRBV12-3/TRBV12-4	TRBJ2-1	TGTGCCAGCGGCATCTCCTACAATGAGCAGTTCTTC	CASGISYNEQFF
NA	NA	TRBV7-9	TRBJ2-7	TGTGCCAGCAGCTTACCGGGCTCCTACGAGCAGTACTTC	CASSLPGSYEQYF
TRBD1	NA	TRBV28	TRBJ2-7	TGTGCCAGCAGTCTCACAGGGGGCGTCTCCTACGAGCAGTACTTC	CASSLTGGVSYEQYF
NA	NA	TRBV9	TRBJ2-2	TGTGCCAGCACCAGAGTCGTCGGCGGCGGATCCGGGGAGCTGTTTTTT	CASTRVVGGGSGELFF
NA	NA	TRBV7-9	TRBJ2-3	TGTGCCAGCAGCCAGCTAGCGATGGCTAGCACAGATACGCAGTATTTT	CASSQLAMASTDTQYF
NA	NA	TRBV3-1/TRBV3-2	TRBJ2-1	TGTGCCAGCAGCCAAGGGCTTAGCGGCAAACCGAGCTCCTACAATGAGCAGTTCTTC	CASSQGLSGKPSSYNEQFF
TRBD1	once	TRBV7-2	TRBJ1-5	TGTGCCAGCAGATCTACAGGGGCTGCGGGGCCCCAGCATTTT	CASRSTGAAGPQHF
TRBD1	NA	TRBV6-5	TRBJ2-7	TGTGCCAGCAGTTACGGGACAGAGGTATACGAGCAGTACTTC	CASSYGTEVYEQYF
TRBD2	once	TRBV28	TRBJ2-7	TGTGCCAGCACCACGGGAGGGAGAGCCTACGAGCAGTACTTC	CASTTGGRAYEQYF
TRBD1	NA	TRBV27	TRBJ1-6	TGTGCCAGCAGTTTAGGACAGGGGAATTCACCCCTCCACTTT	CASSLGQGNSPLHF
TRBD1	NA	TRBV5-4	TRBJ2-3	TGTGCCAGCAGCTTGGGGGGTCGGACAGGGGGGCCAGATACGCAGTATTTT	CASSLGGRTGGPDTQYF
TRBD1	NA	TRBV28	TRBJ1-4	TGTGCCAGCAGTTTACGACAGATCCGGGACAGGGATAATGAAAAACTGTTTTTT	CASSLRQIRDRDNEKLFF
NA	NA	TRBV2	TRBJ2-4	TGTGCCAGCAGTGACGAGGGAGCCAAAAACATTCAGTACTTC	CASSDEGAKNIQYF
TRBD2	NA	TRBV18	TRBJ2-5	TGTGCCAGCTCACCACCTCTGCGGGGGAACCAAGAGACCCAGTACTTC	CASSPPLRGNQETQYF
TRBD2	once	TRBV18	TRBJ2-3	TGTGCCAGCTCACCACCGTCGGCGGGGGGGACAGATACGCAGTATTTT	CASSPPSAGGTDTQYF
NA	NA	TRBV30	TRBJ2-7	TGTGCCTGGAGGACAGCTTGGGCGCAGTACTTC	CAWRTAWAQYF
TRBD1	NA	TRBV5-5	TRBJ2-5	TGTGCCAGCAGCTTGGCGATAAAACTCAGGGGGCGTGAGACCCAGTACTTC	CASSLAIKLRGRETQYF
TRBD2	NA	TRBV5-1	TRBJ2-3	TGCGCCAGCAGCCTGGGACTAGCGGGAGTGGGCACAGATACGCAGTATTTT	CASSLGLAGVGTDTQYF
NA	once	TRBV27	TRBJ1-1	TGTGCCAGCAGGAATACAGGGTTCCGGGCTGAAGCTTTCTTT	CASRNTGFRAEAFF
NA	NA	TRBV20-1	TRBJ1-2	TGCAGTGCTAGTCGGGGTTCCTATGGCTACACCTTC	CSASRGSYGYTF
TRBD2	NA	TRBV19	TRBJ2-4	TGTGCCACGGGGACTATAGCCAAAAACATTCAGTACTTC	CATGTIAKNIQYF
NA	NA	TRBV7-9	TRBJ1-4	TGTGCCAGCAGCGGGGGGGAAACTAATGAAAAACTGTTTTTT	CASSGGETNEKLFF
TRBD2	NA	TRBV28	TRBJ2-7	TGTGCCAGCATTCCGGGACTAGCGGGAGACCTCTACGAGCAGTACTTC	CASIPGLAGDLYEQYF
TRBD1	NA	TRBV5-5	TRBJ2-4	TGTGCCGAGCTGGAGGTAGGGACAGTCCCCTTCAAAAACATTCAGTACTTC	CAELEVGTVPFKNIQYF
NA	few	TRBV4-3	TRBJ2-1	TGCGCCAGCAGCCAAGGTTTCCATAATGAGCAGTTCTTC	CASSQGFHNEQFF
TRBD1	NA	TRBV28	TRBJ1-3	TGTGCCAGCAGACGACAGGGGGCATTGGGAAACACCATATATTTT	CASRRQGALGNTIYF
TRBD1	NA	TRBV5-5	TRBJ1-1	TGTGCCAGCAGCTTGGACAGGGGGCACACTGAAGCTTTCTTT	CASSLDRGHTEAFF
TRBD2	NA	TRBV5-5	TRBJ2-1	TGTGCCAGCAGCTTCCTAGCGGGAGGGCCTCAGGTAAATAATGAGCAGTTCTTC	CASSFLAGGPQVNNEQFF
NA	NA	TRBV27	TRBJ2-3	TGTGCCAGCAGTTTAGGACTCCGCCGGGATACGCAGTATTTT	CASSLGLRRDTQYF
NA	NA	TRBV6-5	TRBJ1-1	TGTGCCAGCAACAGGGAAAAGGCCACTGAAGCTTTCTTT	CASNREKATEAFF
NA	NA	TRBV18	TRBJ2-7	TGTGCCAGCTCACCAGAAAACAGGTTCGGGCCTTACGAGCAGTACTTC	CASSPENRFGPYEQYF
NA	NA	TRBV2	TRBJ1-1	TGTGCCAGCTCAGGACAGCCTAACACTGAAGCTTTCTTT	CASSGQPNTEAFF
NA	NA	TRBV5-1	TRBJ2-3	TGCGCCAGCAGCTCGCCCCTCGGGGCAGATACGCAGTATTTT	CASSSPLGADTQYF
NA	NA	TRBV19	TRBJ1-2	TGTGCCAGTCAGCAGGGGAATGGCTATGGCTACACCTTC	CASQQGNGYGYTF